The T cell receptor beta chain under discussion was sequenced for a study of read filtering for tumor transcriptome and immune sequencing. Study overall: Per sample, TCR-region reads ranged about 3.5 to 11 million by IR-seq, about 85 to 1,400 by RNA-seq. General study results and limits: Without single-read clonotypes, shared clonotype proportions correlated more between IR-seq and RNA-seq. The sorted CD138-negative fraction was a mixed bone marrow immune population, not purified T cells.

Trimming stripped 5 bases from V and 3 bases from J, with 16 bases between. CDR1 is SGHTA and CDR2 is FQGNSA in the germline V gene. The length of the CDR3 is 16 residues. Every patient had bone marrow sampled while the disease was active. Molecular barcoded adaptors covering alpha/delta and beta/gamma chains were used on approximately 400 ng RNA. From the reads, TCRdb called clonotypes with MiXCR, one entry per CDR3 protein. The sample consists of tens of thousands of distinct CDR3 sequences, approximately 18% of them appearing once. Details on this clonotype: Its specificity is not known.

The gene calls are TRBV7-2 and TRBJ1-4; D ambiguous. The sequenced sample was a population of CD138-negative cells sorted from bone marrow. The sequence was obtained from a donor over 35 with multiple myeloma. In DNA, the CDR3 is TGTGCCAGCAGCCTCGCGCGGTCCGACTCTAATGAAAAACTGTTTTTT. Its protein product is CASSLARSDSNEKLFF.